This T cell receptor (beta chain) emerged from a study of shared clonotypes between healthy human individuals. Overall study findings and caveats: A small donor pool kept down the genetic and exposure-history diversity that was represented. Blood alone was sampled, and tissue repertoires likely differ. Sorted-subset sequencing, rarefaction showed, was incomplete despite large depth.

Remarks on this clone: What it binds is not known.

An assay was performed, and its level was deep. Data came from immunoSEQ multiplex PCR; TCRdb stores just in-frame clones and leaves some out. The repertoire holds more than 1 million clones, with approximately 80% as singletons. With 3 bases removed from V and 4 bases from J, the gap between germline ends came to 9 bases. The CDR3 runs 13 residues. CDR1 is SGHVS and CDR2 is FNYEAQ in the germline V gene. Specimen: memory CD4+ T cells from PBMCs. Subset described: CD45RA-negative fraction. The gene calls are TRBV7-6 and TRBJ1-1; D is possibly TRBD1 (6 bases). The TCR originated in a man aged 18 to 35 in good health. Some clones in this sample may be carry-over from other donors' samples. CDR3 sequence: CASSFQGITEAFF. DNA for the CDR3: TGTGCCAGCAGCTTCCAGGGGATCACTGAAGCTTTCTTT.